This T cell receptor beta chain was retrieved from a study of identical twins. The CDR3 covers 14 residues. V was clipped by 3 bases and J by 0 bases, with 9 bases between them. In germline, CDR1 is SGHKS, CDR2 YYEKEE (reference sequence). This clonotype has a count of ten or more. What it binds is not known. Points from the study as a whole: Out-of-frame sharing of TCR alpha in monozygotic twins was underestimated by models.

Using its own MiXCR run on the 5' RACE reads, TCRdb lists one record per CDR3 protein. In the table there are 500,000 or so distinct CDR3 sequences, about 13% of which are singletons. The data also belong to a second study, concerning yellow fever vaccine responses in identical twins.

This clonotype was sampled from a woman younger than 30 in good health. The chain has TRBV5-5 and TRBJ1-2; D possibly corresponds to TRBD1 (5 bases). Material: CD4+ T cells sorted from blood. This CDR3 reads CASSSRATNYGYTF. For the CDR3, the DNA is TGTGCCAGCAGCTCCAGGGCCACTAACTATGGCTACACCTTC.